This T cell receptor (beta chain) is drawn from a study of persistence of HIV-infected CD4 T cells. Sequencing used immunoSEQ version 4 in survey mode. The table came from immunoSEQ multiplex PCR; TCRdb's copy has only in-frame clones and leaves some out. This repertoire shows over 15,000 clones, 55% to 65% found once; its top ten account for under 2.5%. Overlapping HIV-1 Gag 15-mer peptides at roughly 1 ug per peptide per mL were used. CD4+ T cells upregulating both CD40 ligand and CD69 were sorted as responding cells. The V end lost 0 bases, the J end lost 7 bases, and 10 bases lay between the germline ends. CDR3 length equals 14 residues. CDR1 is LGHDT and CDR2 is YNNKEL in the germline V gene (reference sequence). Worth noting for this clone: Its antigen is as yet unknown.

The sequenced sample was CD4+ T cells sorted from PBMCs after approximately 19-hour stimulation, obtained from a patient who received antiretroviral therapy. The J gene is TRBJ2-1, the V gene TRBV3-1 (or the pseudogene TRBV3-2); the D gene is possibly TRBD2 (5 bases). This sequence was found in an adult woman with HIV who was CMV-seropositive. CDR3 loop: CASSQDRGWNEQFF. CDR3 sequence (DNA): TGTGCCAGCAGCCAAGATCGAGGGTGGAATGAGCAGTTCTTC.